A selection of T cell receptor beta chains follows, all from one sample in a study of graft-versus-host responses after intestinal transplantation. Assay: immunoSEQ multiplex PCR; the TCRdb copy retains only in-frame clones and omits some. The profile covers over 100,000 clones, with approximately 95% appearing a single time and more than 2.5% taken by the ten largest. Antigen specificity for these receptors is unknown. The starting material was unstimulated CD8+ T cells sorted from spleen or lymph node cells, obtained before intestinal transplant. The source of these receptors is a human donor who received an intestinal transplant. CDR3s include the opening cysteine and the closing phenylalanine or tryptophan.

CASSQKGELFF	TRBV4-3	11	TRBJ2-2
CASSLVGLAYEQYF	TRBV11-2	14	TRBJ2-7
CASSAAGTGALANYGYTF	TRBV13	18	TRBJ1-2
CASSFWGKENEKLFF	TRBV5-1	15	TRBJ1-4
CASGPGTGDTEAFF	TRBV5-1	14	TRBJ1-1
CASRNQGAAFF	TRBV28	11	TRBJ1-1
CASSETSGIYDEQFF	TRBV4-1	15	TRBJ2-1
CAISESLSSGATGELFF	TRBV10-3	17	TRBJ2-2
CASSYRDYQETQYF	TRBV5-1	14	TRBJ2-5
CASSSAAGNEQFF	TRBV6-5	13	TRBJ2-1
CADGLGFF	TRBV2	8	TRBJ1-1
CASSFVAGELFF	TRBV27	12	TRBJ2-2
CASSLFFGQGPLGTEAFF	TRBV11-3	18	TRBJ1-1
CASSSKQAPVNTEAFF	TRBV13	16	TRBJ1-1
CATSPRDGTYEQYF	TRBV15	14	TRBJ2-7
CASSVEGWFNNEQFF	TRBV9	15	TRBJ2-1
CASSPSGWTQNNEQFF	TRBV9	16	TRBJ2-1
CASSHRDRGDNEQFF	TRBV13	15	TRBJ2-1
CASRETGWELFF	TRBV28	12	TRBJ2-2
CATSSPGTSGPPANTGELFF	TRBV15	20	TRBJ2-2
CASSLDHLAGVLYEQYF	TRBV7-8	17	TRBJ2-7
CASSKATGQYSNQPQHF	TRBV21-1	17	TRBJ1-5
CAFSSWREARNEQFF	TRBV2	15	TRBJ2-1
CASSVGGGTSYEQYF	TRBV9	15	TRBJ2-7
CASSLRTGGQIYGYTF	TRBV7-8	16	TRBJ1-2
CATSRDFRAGVFGTDTQYF	TRBV15	19	TRBJ2-3
CAWSVLGTVNQPQHF	TRBV30	15	TRBJ1-5
CASSPLTRGFTDTQYF	TRBV5-6	16	TRBJ2-3
CASSEIGFGEGYTEAFF	TRBV6-4	17	TRBJ1-1
CASSYRILEQFF	TRBV6-6	12	TRBJ2-1
CASSLPPGQSLKLFF	TRBV7-9	15	TRBJ1-4
CASSLHPGGPYNEQFF	TRBV7-3	16	TRBJ2-1
CASSDDREGTEAFF	TRBV25-1	14	TRBJ1-1
CASSLGVGLYEQYF	TRBV5-6	14	TRBJ2-7
CASSQDRGDRVYEQYF	TRBV4-3	16	TRBJ2-7